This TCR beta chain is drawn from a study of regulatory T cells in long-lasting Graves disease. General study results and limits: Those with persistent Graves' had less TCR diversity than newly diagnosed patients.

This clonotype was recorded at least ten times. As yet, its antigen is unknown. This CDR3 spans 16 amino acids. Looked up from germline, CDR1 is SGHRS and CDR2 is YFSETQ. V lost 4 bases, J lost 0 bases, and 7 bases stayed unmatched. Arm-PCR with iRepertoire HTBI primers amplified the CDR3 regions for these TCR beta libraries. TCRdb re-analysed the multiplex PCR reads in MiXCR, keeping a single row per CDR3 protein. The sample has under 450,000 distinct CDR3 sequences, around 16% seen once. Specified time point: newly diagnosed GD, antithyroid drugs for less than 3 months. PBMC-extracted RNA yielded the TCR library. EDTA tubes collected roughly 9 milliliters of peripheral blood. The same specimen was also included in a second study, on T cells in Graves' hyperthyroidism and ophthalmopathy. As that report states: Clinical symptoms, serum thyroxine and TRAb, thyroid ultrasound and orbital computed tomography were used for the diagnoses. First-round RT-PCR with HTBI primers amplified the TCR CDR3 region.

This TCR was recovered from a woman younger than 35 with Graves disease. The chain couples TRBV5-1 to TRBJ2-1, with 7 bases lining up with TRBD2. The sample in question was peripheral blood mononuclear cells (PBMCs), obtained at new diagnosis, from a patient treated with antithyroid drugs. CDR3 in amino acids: CASSLTSASSYNEQFF. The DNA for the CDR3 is TGCGCCAGCAGCCTCACTAGCGCCAGCTCCTACAATGAGCAGTTCTTC.